The subject of this entry is one T cell receptor beta chain. The data originate from a study of shared clonotypes between healthy human individuals. Assay: immunoSEQ multiplex PCR; the TCRdb copy retains only in-frame clones and omits some. In the table there are about 1 million clones, about 76% of which are singletons. Deletions cut 3 bases from V and 1 base from J, with 7 bases between. This CDR3 is built from 13 residues. Germline V gene sequence: CDR1 SGHNT, CDR2 YYREEE (reference sequence). The TCR was taken from a young man in good health. The rearrangement uses TRBV5-4 and TRBJ2-5; TRBD2 is a possible D gene (5 bases). Source material: memory CD4+ T cells sorted from blood. Indicated subset: CD45RA-negative fraction. The CDR3 bases are TGTGCCAGCAGCTGGGGAGTCCAAGAGACCCAGTACTTC. Its translation is CASSWGVQETQYF. The complete variable domain, with remaining parts taken from reference TRBV5-4 and TRBJ2-5, reads ETGVTQSPTHLIKTRGQQVTLRCSSQSGHNTVSWYQQALGQGPQFIFQYYREEENGRGNFPPRFSGLQFPNYSSELNVNALELDDSALYLCASSWGVQETQYFGPGTRLLVL.